One and the same sample provided the 24 T cell receptor beta chains below, sequenced in a study of T cell changes during pregnancy in multiple sclerosis. Profiling relied on immunoSEQ multiplex PCR, and the TCRdb table lists in-frame clones only, not all of them. The sample has 50,000 to 70,000 clones, about nine tenths seen once; the top ten hold about 1.5%. The sequences come from peripheral blood, collected in the second trimester of pregnancy. These receptor sequences come from a female donor with multiple sclerosis, enrolled in a pregnancy study.

The genes are TRBV6-6 and TRBJ2-5, with 8 bases that match TRBD2. The CDR3 is made up of 15 amino acids. Unmatched junction bases numbered 10, after V lost 5 bases and J lost 5 bases. Germline CDR1 is MNHNY and CDR2 is SVGAGI (reference sequence). DNA of the CDR3: TGTGCCAGCAGTACCCTCGGGGGGGCAGGGGAGACCCAGTACTTC. It specifies CASSTLGGAGETQYF.

This chain joins TRBV5-1 and TRBJ1-1; 7 bases match TRBD1. CDR1 SGHRS and CDR2 YFSETQ come from the germline V gene. The length of the CDR3 is 14 residues. V lost 4 bases to trimming and J lost 1 base; unmatched junction nucleotides: 4. The CDR3 DNA follows: TGCGCCAGCAGCGGGGGACAGCCGAACACTGAAGCTTTCTTT. Its translation: CASSGGQPNTEAFF.

V is TRBV10-3 and J is TRBJ1-2; 9 bases are a match to TRBD1. CDR3 size: 14 residues. CDR1 and CDR2 from the germline V gene are ENHRY and SYGVKD. V lost 4 bases to trimming and J lost 7 bases; unmatched junction nucleotides: 7. CDR3 in amino acids: CAISVGDRDGGYTF. The CDR3 coding sequence is TGTGCCATCAGTGTGGGGGACAGGGATGGTGGCTACACCTTC.

CDR3 sequence: CASSPPGVVGYEQYF. CDR3 coding DNA: TGTGCCAGCAGCCCCCCCGGGGTAGTTGGGTACGAGCAGTACTTC. J is TRBJ2-7 and V is TRBV28; a weak D match, TRBD2 (5 bases). Germline V gene lookup returns CDR1 MDHEN and CDR2 SYDVKM. Trimming removed 6 bases at V and 4 bases at J, with 19 bases between. This CDR3 comprises 15 residues.

The rearrangement joins TRBV7-9 to TRBJ2-7, with a possible D match to TRBD1 (6 bases). This CDR3 spans 15 amino acids. Per germline, CDR1 SEHNR and CDR2 FQNEAQ (reference sequence). V shed 6 bases and J shed 1 base, with 16 bases lying between them. CDR3: CASSSDRTISYEQYF. CDR3 in DNA: TGTGCCAGCAGTTCCGACAGGACAATATCCTACGAGCAGTACTTC.

The chain recombines TRBV4-2 with TRBJ2-2, with a possible D match to TRBD2 (6 bases). V was cut by 1 base and J by 6 bases, with 18 bases left in between. This CDR3 spans 17 amino acids. Germline V gene sequence: CDR1 LGHNA, CDR2 YNFKEQ. Written as DNA, the CDR3 is TGTGCCAGCAGCCAAGCCCGGGGAGGCACTGGCTCCGGGGAGCTGTTTTTT. Translating gives CASSQARGGTGSGELFF.

The chain employs TRBV7-3 and TRBJ2-2; TRBD1 matches at 8 bases. The V gene end was trimmed by 5 bases and the J gene end by 4 bases; junction bases not matched to a gene: 3. The CDR3 covers 14 residues. Germline V gives CDR1 SGHTA, CDR2 FQGTGA. The CDR3 loop is CASSEQGATGELFF. CDR3 nucleotides: TGTGCCAGCAGCGAGCAGGGGGCCACCGGGGAGCTGTTTTTT.

This chain connects TRBV12-5 to TRBJ2-3, with TRBD2 matching 7 bases. This CDR3 has 13 amino acids. Germline CDR1 LGHNT, CDR2 FRNRAP. The J segment lost 2 bases and the V segment lost 7 bases, leaving 3 bases of the junction unmatched. The CDR3 coding sequence is TGTGCTAGTGCGGGACTAAACACAGATACGCAGTATTTT. This codes for CASAGLNTDTQYF.

In its sample, this clone was seen once. The genes are TRBV6-5 and TRBJ2-3, with 9 bases matching TRBD2. The CDR3 runs to 16 residues. CDR1 and CDR2 (germline): MNHEY, SVGAGI. The J segment lost 5 bases and the V segment lost 4 bases, leaving 10 bases of the junction unmatched. This CDR3 reads CASSSNGAGGRDTQYF. The DNA for the CDR3 is TGTGCCAGCAGTTCAAATGGGGCGGGAGGGAGAGATACGCAGTATTTT.

The gene calls are TRBV10-3 and TRBJ2-5; 8 bases agree with TRBD2. The germline gives CDR1 ENHRY, CDR2 SYGVKD. Germline trimming cut 5 bases from V and 5 bases from J; bases unmatched to any gene: 4. CDR3 size: 13 residues. The CDR3 sequence is CAISSGSLETQYF. CDR3 bases: TGTGCCATCAGTAGCGGGAGTTTGGAGACCCAGTACTTC.

The chain is built from TRBV5-1 and TRBJ1-3, with D possibly matching TRBD1 (6 bases). Germline V CDR1 and CDR2: SGHRS, YFSETQ. V dropped 0 bases and J dropped 0 bases, with 10 bases sitting between them. CDR3 length: 16 residues. The CDR3 nucleotides read TGCGCCAGCAGCTTGGAGGGGGTCAGCTCTGGAAACACCATATATTTT. It encodes CASSLEGVSSGNTIYF.

CDR3 sequence: CASSSLRDRQETQYF. In nucleotides, the CDR3 is TGTGCCAGCAGCTCATTGAGGGACAGACAAGAGACCCAGTACTTC. The V and J genes are TRBV5-8 and TRBJ2-5, with 7 positions matching TRBD1. CDR1 is SGHTS, CDR2 YDEGEE, per germline. J lost 2 bases, V lost 3 bases, and 7 bases had no gene match. This CDR3 is 15 amino acids long.

The chain links TRBV28 to TRBJ1-5, with D hard to call. CDR3 length: 15 amino acids. The germline gives CDR1 MDHEN, CDR2 SYDVKM. V was clipped by 6 bases and J by 0 bases, with 12 bases between them. The CDR3: CASSADKASNQPQHF. The CDR3 coding sequence is TGTGCCAGCAGCGCCGACAAGGCTAGCAATCAGCCCCAGCATTTT. Looking up the rest from reference TRBV28 and TRBJ1-5 gives the full variable domain: DVKVTQSSRYLVKRTGEKVFLECVQDMDHENMFWYRQDPGLGLRLIYFSYDVKMKEKGDIPEGYSVSREKKERFSLILESASTNQTSMYLCASSADKASNQPQHFGDGTRLSIL.

In its sample, this clone was seen once. The chain recombines TRBV30 with TRBJ1-2, with 9 positions matching TRBD1. In germline, CDR1 is GTSNPN, CDR2 SVGIG (reference sequence). Trimming removed 5 bases from V and 4 bases from J; junction bases left unmatched: 2. The CDR3 extends over 12 amino acids. CDR3 sequence: CAWQDRGYGYTF. The CDR3 DNA reads TGTGCCTGGCAGGACAGGGGCTATGGCTACACCTTC.

The chain couples TRBV18 to TRBJ2-3, with 7 bases matching TRBD2. CDR1 and CDR2 (germline): KGHSH, LQKENI. The CDR3 contains 16 residues. J lost 3 bases, V lost 8 bases, and 14 bases had no gene match. This chain's CDR3 is CASRDYRRGITDTQYF. In DNA, the CDR3 is TGTGCCAGCAGGGACTACCGAAGAGGTATAACAGATACGCAGTATTTT. Complete variable domain (other parts from reference TRBV18 and TRBJ2-3): NAGVMQNPRHLVRRRGQEARLRCSPMKGHSHVYWYRQLPEEGLKFMVYLQKENIIDESGMPKERFSAEFPKEGPSILRIQQVVRGDSAAYFCASRDYRRGITDTQYFGPGTRLTVL.

The sample holds one count of this clone. The chain joins TRBV27 to TRBJ2-5; a weak D match, TRBD2 (6 bases). Germline loops: CDR1 MNHEY, CDR2 SMNVEV (reference sequence). The CDR3 runs to 13 residues. Trimming left V 3 bases short and J 1 base short, with 6 bases between. The CDR3 DNA reads TGTGCCAGCAGTTTTAGCGGCCAAGAGACCCAGTACTTC. As protein: CASSFSGQETQYF.

This clone was observed once. This chain connects TRBV5-1 to TRBJ2-1, with 7 bases lining up with TRBD2. The trim removed 0 bases at V and 0 bases at J, leaving 6 bases unmatched. The CDR3 sequence is 17 residues long. Germline V lookup: CDR1 SGHRS, CDR2 YFSETQ. CDR3: CASSLESGKSSYNEQFF. The CDR3 DNA is TGCGCCAGCAGCTTGGAGAGCGGGAAGAGCTCCTACAATGAGCAGTTCTTC.

This sequence joins TRBV11-2 and TRBJ2-1; D may be TRBD2 (5 bases). Germline V lookup: CDR1 SGHAT, CDR2 FQNNGV. The CDR3 has 14 residues. Between the trimmed V and J ends, which lost 1 base and 4 bases, there was a span of 8 bases. The CDR3 DNA reads TGTGCCAGCAGCTTAGCGGGAATTTACAATGAGCAGTTCTTC. Amino acids: CASSLAGIYNEQFF.

The V call is TRBV4-1, the J call TRBJ1-2; D possibly corresponds to TRBD1 (6 bases). Germline V gives CDR1 MGHRA, CDR2 YSYEKL. V lost 0 bases to trimming and J lost 4 bases, with 12 bases between them. This CDR3 is 15 amino acids long. This CDR3 is CASSQDLDRSYGYTF. The DNA for the CDR3 is TGCGCCAGCAGCCAAGACCTAGACAGGAGCTATGGCTACACCTTC.

The chain joins TRBV19 to TRBJ2-1, with 8 bases that match TRBD2. This CDR3 region has 13 residues. V shed 4 bases and J 7 bases; nucleotides not matched to a gene: 3. Germline CDR1 is LNHDA and CDR2 is SQIVND (reference sequence). CDR3 sequence reads: CASSSQRGNEQFF. The CDR3 DNA reads as TGTGCCAGTAGTAGTCAGCGGGGGAATGAGCAGTTCTTC. Complete variable domain (other parts from reference TRBV19 and TRBJ2-1): DGGITQSPKYLFRKEGQNVTLSCEQNLNHDAMYWYRQDPGQGLRLIYYSQIVNDFQKGDIAEGYSVSREKKESFPLTVTSAQKNPTAFYLCASSSQRGNEQFFGPGTRLTVL.

This clone was seen once. The chain has TRBV29-1 and TRBJ2-6; possibly TRBD1 for D (5 bases). The CDR3 covers 17 residues. Trimming removed 7 bases at V and 0 bases at J, with 19 bases between. Germline V CDR1 and CDR2: SQVTM, ANQGSEA. The DNA for the CDR3 is TGCAGCGGGCTCTGGGGCAGGTCCAGCTCTGGGGCCAACGTCCTGACTTTC. Translating it yields CSGLWGRSSSGANVLTF.

The rearrangement links TRBV5-1 to TRBJ1-3, with TRBD1 as a possible D gene (6 bases). Trimming cost V 4 bases and J 6 bases, with 14 bases left between them. This CDR3 is built from 14 residues. Germline V CDR1 and CDR2: SGHRS, YFSETQ. Written as DNA, the CDR3 is TGCGCCAGCAGCCCCTCGGGGGGCACAAACACCATATATTTT. It codes for CASSPSGGTNTIYF.

The rearrangement joins TRBV27 to TRBJ1-4, with 9 bases identical to TRBD1. CDR3 size: 15 residues. V gave up 5 bases and J gave up 3 bases; unmatched junction bases: 4. Germline V gene lookup returns CDR1 MNHEY and CDR2 SMNVEV (reference sequence). The CDR3 is CASSKQGAANEKLFF. The CDR3, as DNA: TGTGCCAGCAGTAAACAGGGGGCGGCTAATGAAAAACTGTTTTTT.

The chain is built from TRBV29-1 and TRBJ1-2; 10 bases line up with TRBD1. This CDR3 has 16 amino acids. Unmatched junction bases numbered 5, after V lost 1 base and J lost 0 bases. The V gene's germline CDR1 is SQVTM and CDR2 ANQGSEA. This chain's CDR3 is CSVEGDRGGSNYGYTF. The CDR3 coding sequence is TGCAGCGTTGAAGGGGACAGGGGAGGCTCTAACTATGGCTACACCTTC.